The 12 T cell receptor beta chains below all came from one sample that was sequenced in a study of blood T cells in healthy people across ages. A sample-barcoded 5' primer and a J-beta primer mix were used in a second PCR of about 6 to 11 cycles. TCRdb reprocessed the 5' RACE reads via MiXCR and lists one record per CDR3 protein. The table records about 1.1 million distinct CDR3 sequences, approximately 38% of them present only once. Sequenced input: blood. These receptors all come from a man between 18 and 29 years old in good health.

The chain employs TRBV12-3 or TRBV12-4 and TRBJ1-1, with 8 bases that match TRBD1. After removal of 6 bases from V and 3 bases from J, the junction contained 9 bases not matched to a gene. CDR3 length: 15 residues. CDR3 protein: CASSNQGAGDTEAFF. CDR3 nucleotide sequence: TGTGCCAGCAGCAATCAGGGGGCTGGGGACACTGAAGCTTTCTTT.

The J gene is TRBJ2-5, the V gene TRBV10-3; D is unresolved. This CDR3 spans 10 amino acids. V was shortened by 10 bases and J by 3 bases, with 6 bases between the two germline ends. Germline-derived CDR1 and CDR2 are ENHRY and SYGVKD. The CDR3, as DNA: TGTGCCACCCGGGAAGAGACCCAGTACTTC. This gives the protein CATREETQYF.

The V call is TRBV12-3 or TRBV12-4, the J call TRBJ1-4; perhaps TRBD1 as D (5 bases). This CDR3 contains 16 residues. V lost 5 bases and J lost 1, with 14 bases in between. In DNA form, the CDR3 reads TGTGCCAGCAGTGGGGGATCGACAGAAACTAATGAAAAACTGTTTTTT. It specifies CASSGGSTETNEKLFF.

This clonotype occurred many times. The chain recombines TRBV5-1 with TRBJ2-1, with D tentatively TRBD1 (5 bases). CDR1 is SGHRS, CDR2 YFSETQ, per germline. V was shortened by 0 bases and J by 9 bases, with 13 bases between the two germline ends. The CDR3 is made up of 14 amino acids. CDR3 residues: CASSLGSVRGEQFF. The CDR3 DNA reads TGCGCCAGCAGCTTGGGCTCAGTTAGGGGTGAGCAGTTCTTC.

The chain joins TRBV25-1 to TRBJ2-1, with 8 bases that match TRBD2. This CDR3 is 15 amino acids long. Germline V gives CDR1 MGHDK, CDR2 SYGVNS. V lost 3 bases, J lost 4 bases, and 5 bases stayed unmatched. The CDR3 nucleotides are TGTGCCAGCAGTGAGGCTAGCGGGTCTTACAATGAGCAGTTCTTC. Translating it yields CASSEASGSYNEQFF.

This clonotype showed up just a few times. This chain links TRBV4-2 with TRBJ1-2; 8 nucleotides line up with TRBD1. CDR3 length: 16 residues. Germline assignment: CDR1 LGHNA and CDR2 YNFKEQ. V was clipped by 0 bases and J by 2 bases; unmatched bases: 5. The CDR3: CASSQDGDRTNYGYTF. DNA of the CDR3: TGTGCCAGCAGCCAAGATGGGGACAGGACGAACTATGGCTACACCTTC.

The chain carries TRBV7-9 and TRBJ2-7; D gene ambiguous. The germline V gene encodes CDR1 SEHNR and CDR2 FQNEAQ (reference sequence). CDR3 length equals 14 residues. The V and J ends lost 6 bases and 0 bases respectively, with 12 bases between them. CDR3 in DNA: TGTGCCAGCAGAGAAAGTGAGACCTCCTACGAGCAGTACTTC. Its protein product is CASRESETSYEQYF.

This clonotype occurred a few times. The chain links TRBV15 to TRBJ1-1; D gene ambiguous. This CDR3 contains 13 residues. The germline CDR1 and CDR2 sequences are LNHNV and YYDKDF (reference sequence). V was cut by 3 bases and J by 4 bases, with 9 bases left in between. CDR3 coding DNA: TGTGCCACCAGCAGCCGTCCGGGCACTGAAGCTTTCTTT. It codes for CATSSRPGTEAFF.

The V call is TRBV28, the J call TRBJ2-5; D remains unclear. Trimming removed 6 bases at V and 5 bases at J, with 16 bases between. This CDR3 has 14 amino acids. Germline lookup yields CDR1 MDHEN and CDR2 SYDVKM. The CDR3 DNA sequence: TGTGCCAGCAGCGAGGAGACTGTCCGGGAGACCCAGTACTTC. Residues: CASSEETVRETQYF. The full variable domain, rest sourced from reference TRBV28 and TRBJ2-5, is DVKVTQSSRYLVKRTGEKVFLECVQDMDHENMFWYRQDPGLGLRLIYFSYDVKMKEKGDIPEGYSVSREKKERFSLILESASTNQTSMYLCASSEETVRETQYFGPGTRLLVL.

The chain combines TRBV27 with TRBJ1-2; TRBD1 matches at 9 bases. The CDR3 has 15 residues. V was pared by 4 bases and J by 4 bases, with 7 bases of the junction left unmatched. Germline values: CDR1 MNHEY, CDR2 SMNVEV (reference sequence). The CDR3 protein is CASSSDRGGGYGYTF. CDR3 nucleotide sequence: TGTGCCAGCAGTTCGGACAGGGGAGGCGGCTATGGCTACACCTTC.

The rearrangement links TRBV9 to TRBJ2-1, with 15 bases lining up with TRBD2. In germline, CDR1 is SGDLS, CDR2 YYNGEE. Trimming took 4 bases from V and 6 from J; bases not matched to a gene: 8. This CDR3 comprises 17 residues. The CDR3 here is CASSLGLAGGQSNEQFF. The CDR3 DNA reads TGTGCCAGCAGCTTAGGACTAGCGGGGGGGCAAAGCAATGAGCAGTTCTTC.

The table lists this clonotype with a few counts. V and J are TRBV7-2 and TRBJ2-3; no clear D gene. The CDR3 has 14 residues. V was clipped by 0 bases and J by 6 bases, with 10 bases between them. Germline loops: CDR1 SGHTA, CDR2 FQGNSA. CDR3 bases: TGTGCCAGCAGCTTAGCCGACCGCGGTGATACGCAGTATTTT. Its translation is CASSLADRGDTQYF.